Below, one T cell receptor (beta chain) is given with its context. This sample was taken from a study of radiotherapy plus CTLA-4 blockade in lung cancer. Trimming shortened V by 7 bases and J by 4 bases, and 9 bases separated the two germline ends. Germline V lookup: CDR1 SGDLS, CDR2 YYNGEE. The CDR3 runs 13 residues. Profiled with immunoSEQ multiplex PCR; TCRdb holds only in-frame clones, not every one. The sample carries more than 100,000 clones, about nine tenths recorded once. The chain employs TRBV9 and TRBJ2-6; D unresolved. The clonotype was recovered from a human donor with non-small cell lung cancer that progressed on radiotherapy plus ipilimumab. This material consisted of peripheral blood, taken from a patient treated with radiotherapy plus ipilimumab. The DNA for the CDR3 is TGTGCCAGCCGGCAATCGGGGGCCAACGTCCTGACTTTC. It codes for CASRQSGANVLTF.